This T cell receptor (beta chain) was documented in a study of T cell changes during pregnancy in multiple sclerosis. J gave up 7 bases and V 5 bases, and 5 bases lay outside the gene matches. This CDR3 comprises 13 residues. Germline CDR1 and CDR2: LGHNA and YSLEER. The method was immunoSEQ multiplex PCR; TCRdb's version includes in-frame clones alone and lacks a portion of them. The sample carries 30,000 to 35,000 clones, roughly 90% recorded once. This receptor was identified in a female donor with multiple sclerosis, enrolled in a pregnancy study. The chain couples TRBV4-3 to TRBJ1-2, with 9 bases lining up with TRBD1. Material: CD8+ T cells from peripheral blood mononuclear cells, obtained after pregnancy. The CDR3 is CASSTRQGGGYTF. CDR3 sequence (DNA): TGCGCCAGCAGCACGCGACAGGGGGGTGGCTACACCTTC.